This T cell receptor (beta chain) was captured by sequencing in a study of liver allograft versus peripheral blood T cells. Study details: A comparison was made between T cell receptor repertoires in transplanted livers and those in recipients' peripheral blood. General study results and limits: Differences were reported between the T cell receptor repertoires inside liver allografts and those that were detected in peripheral blood.

Each CDR3 protein is one row after TCRdb ran MiXCR on the reads. Of under 15,000 distinct CDR3 sequences listed, 18% are singletons. This clonotype is labeled medium-sized. Its target is unknown. In germline, CDR1 is MNHNY, CDR2 SVGAGI (reference sequence). This CDR3 has 18 residues. V trimming: 7 bases; J trimming: 2 bases; junction bases outside the gene matches: 14. The source of this sequence is a human patient who had a liver transplant. Among the T cells, some may be from the graft donor. The chain employs TRBV6-6 and TRBJ2-6; 7 bases align to TRBD2. The CDR3 region has the DNA TGTGCCAGCATTCCCAGGGACTATTCCCGAACTGGGGCCAACGTCCTGACTTTC. Translated, it gives CASIPRDYSRTGANVLTF.